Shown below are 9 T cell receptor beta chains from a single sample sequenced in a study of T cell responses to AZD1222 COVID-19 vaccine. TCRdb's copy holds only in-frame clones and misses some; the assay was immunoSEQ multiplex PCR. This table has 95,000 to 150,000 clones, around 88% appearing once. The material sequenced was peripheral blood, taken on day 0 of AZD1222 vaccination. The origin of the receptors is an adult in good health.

The CDR3 region is CASSVKTGEDEQYF. DNA of the CDR3: TGTGCCAGCAGCGTAAAGACAGGGGAGGACGAGCAGTACTTC. The chain recombines TRBV5-4 with TRBJ2-7; 8 bases map to TRBD1. Trimming at V came to 4 bases and at J to 5 bases, leaving 8 bases not matched to a gene. Germline loops: CDR1 SGHNT, CDR2 YYREEE (reference sequence). CDR3 size: 14 residues.

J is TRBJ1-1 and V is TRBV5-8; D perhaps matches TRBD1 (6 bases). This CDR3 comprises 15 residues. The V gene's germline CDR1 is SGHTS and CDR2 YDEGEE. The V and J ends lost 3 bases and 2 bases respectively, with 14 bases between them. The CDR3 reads CASSSRSGTNTEAFF. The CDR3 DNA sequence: TGTGCCAGCAGCTCTAGATCCGGGACAAACACTGAAGCTTTCTTT.

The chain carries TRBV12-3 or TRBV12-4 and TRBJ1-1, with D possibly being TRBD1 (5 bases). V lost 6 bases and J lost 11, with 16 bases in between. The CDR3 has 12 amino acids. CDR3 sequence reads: CASRRGDLEAFF. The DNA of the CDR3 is TGTGCCAGCAGACGGGGCGACCTAGAGGCTTTCTTT.

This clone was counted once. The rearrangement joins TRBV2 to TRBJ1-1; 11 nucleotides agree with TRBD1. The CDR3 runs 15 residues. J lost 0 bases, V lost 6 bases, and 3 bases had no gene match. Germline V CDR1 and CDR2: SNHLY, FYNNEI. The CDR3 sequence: CASRDRGPMNTEAFF. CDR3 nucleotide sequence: TGTGCCAGCAGGGACAGGGGGCCCATGAACACTGAAGCTTTCTTT.

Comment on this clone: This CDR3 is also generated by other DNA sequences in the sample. CDR3 residues: CASSTGYNQPQHF. CDR3 DNA sequence: TGTGCCAGCTCGACAGGGTACAATCAGCCCCAGCATTTT. This rearrangement joins TRBV28 to TRBJ1-5; 7 bases fit TRBD1. The CDR3 is made up of 13 amino acids. Germline CDR1 and CDR2: MDHEN and SYDVKM. The V and J ends lost 8 bases and 3 bases, in that order; junction bases with no gene match: 4.

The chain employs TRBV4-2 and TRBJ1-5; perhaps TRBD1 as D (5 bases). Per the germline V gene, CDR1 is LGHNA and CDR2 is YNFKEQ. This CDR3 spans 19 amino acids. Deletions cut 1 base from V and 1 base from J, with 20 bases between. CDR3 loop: CASSQVGLGQDPSNQPQHF. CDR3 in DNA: TGTGCCAGCAGCCAAGTGGGACTTGGGCAGGACCCAAGCAATCAGCCCCAGCATTTT.

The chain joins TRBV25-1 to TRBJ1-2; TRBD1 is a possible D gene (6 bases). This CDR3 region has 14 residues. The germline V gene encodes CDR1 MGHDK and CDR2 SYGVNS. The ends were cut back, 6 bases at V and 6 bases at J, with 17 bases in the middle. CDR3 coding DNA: TGTGCCAGCAGGACGACAGGCGGTTGGAATGGCTACACCTTC. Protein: CASRTTGGWNGYTF.

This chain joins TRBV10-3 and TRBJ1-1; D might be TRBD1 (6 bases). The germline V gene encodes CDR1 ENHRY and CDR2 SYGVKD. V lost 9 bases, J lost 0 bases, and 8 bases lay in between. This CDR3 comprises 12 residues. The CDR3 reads CAIGQMNTEAFF. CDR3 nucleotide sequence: TGTGCCATAGGACAGATGAACACTGAAGCTTTCTTT.

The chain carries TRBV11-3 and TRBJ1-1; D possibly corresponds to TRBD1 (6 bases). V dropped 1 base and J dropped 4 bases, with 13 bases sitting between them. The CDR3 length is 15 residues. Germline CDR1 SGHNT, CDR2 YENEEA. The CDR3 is CASSLGGGLVTEAFF. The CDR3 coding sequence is TGTGCCAGCAGCTTAGGCGGGGGGCTCGTCACTGAAGCTTTCTTT.